Below, one TCR beta chain is given with its context. Its target is unknown. Method: immunoSEQ multiplex PCR; TCRdb's copy keeps in-frame clones and lacks some. In the table there are tens of thousands of clones, 86% of which are singletons. These data originate in a study of OX40 agonist ivuxolimab in advanced cancers. About the study: An agonistic anti-OX40 (CD134) antibody, ivuxolimab, was used to treat the patients. Patients in the trial were receiving intravenous ivuxolimab every 2 weeks, at doses of 0.01 to 10 mg/kg. Study findings and constraints: Clonal expansion was seen in CD4+ and CD8+ blood T cells by week 6 at 0.1 to 3.0 mg/kg. The authors did not determine the antigen specificity of the expanded peripheral T cells.

This specimen was CD4+ or CD8+ T cells sorted from blood, taken in a trial of the OX40 agonist ivuxolimab. This sequence originates from an adult with an advanced solid tumor such as melanoma, head and neck, liver or kidney cancer.

Written as DNA, the CDR3 is TGCGCCAGCAGCCAAGAAGGGGGTAGCTCTGGGGCCAACGTCCTGACTTTC. Protein sequence: CASSQEGGSSGANVLTF. The V call is TRBV4-3, the J call TRBJ2-6, with D possibly being TRBD1 (6 bases). In germline, CDR1 is LGHNA, CDR2 YSLEER. Trimming removed 0 bases from V and 0 bases from J, with 9 bases in between. The CDR3 loop spans 17 amino acids.